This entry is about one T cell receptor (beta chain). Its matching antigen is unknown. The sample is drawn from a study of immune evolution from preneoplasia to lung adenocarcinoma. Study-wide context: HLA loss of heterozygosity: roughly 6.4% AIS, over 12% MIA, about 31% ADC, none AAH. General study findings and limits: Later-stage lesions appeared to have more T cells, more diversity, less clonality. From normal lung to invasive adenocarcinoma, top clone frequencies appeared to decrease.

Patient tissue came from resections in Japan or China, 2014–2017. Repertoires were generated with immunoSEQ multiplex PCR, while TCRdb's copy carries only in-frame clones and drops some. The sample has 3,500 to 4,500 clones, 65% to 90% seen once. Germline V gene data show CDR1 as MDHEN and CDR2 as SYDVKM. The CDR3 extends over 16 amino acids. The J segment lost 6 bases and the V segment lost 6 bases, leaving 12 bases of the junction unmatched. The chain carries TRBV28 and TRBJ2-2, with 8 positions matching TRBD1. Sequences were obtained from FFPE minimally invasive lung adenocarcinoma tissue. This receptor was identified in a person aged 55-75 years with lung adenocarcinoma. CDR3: CASSGQGRGHPGELFF. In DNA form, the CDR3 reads TGTGCCAGCAGCGGACAGGGTAGAGGACACCCCGGGGAGCTGTTTTTT.